This is a list of T cell receptor beta chains from one sample in a study of a mutant IDH1 vaccine in newly diagnosed glioma. Sequencing was performed with immunoSEQ multiplex PCR; in TCRdb, only in-frame clones are kept and a portion is missing. Of tens of thousands of clones listed, around 80% are singletons. Specimen: PBMCs, collected from a glioma patient treated with radiotherapy, temozolomide or both. These receptors originate from a woman in her forties with glioma. Both conserved end residues are part of each CDR3. Each record gives: J gene, V gene, clone size, D gene, CDR3 length, CDR3 DNA, CDR3 protein. D genes are given only for firm matches. Size tells how often a clone was seen (once, few, many) or the class of an expanded clone, and some rows leave it out.

j_gene: TRBJ1-1
v_gene: TRBV7-3
abundance: NA
d_gene: NA
len: 18
CDR3nt: TGTGCCAGCAGCTTAGCAGGTGTTTTGGACGGTAAGAACACTGAAGCTTTCTTT
CDR3aa: CASSLAGVLDGKNTEAFF

j_gene: TRBJ1-5
v_gene: TRBV6-1
abundance: NA
d_gene: NA
len: 13
CDR3nt: TGTGCCAGCACTAAAAATTACAATCAGCCCCAGCATTTT
CDR3aa: CASTKNYNQPQHF

j_gene: TRBJ2-7
v_gene: TRBV5-4
abundance: NA
d_gene: NA
len: 15
CDR3nt: TGTGCCAGCAGCACGCCCCAGGGTAACGTAAACGAGCAGTACTTC
CDR3aa: CASSTPQGNVNEQYF

j_gene: TRBJ1-1
v_gene: TRBV30
abundance: few
d_gene: TRBD1
len: 12
CDR3nt: TGTGCCTGGAGTACCGGGACAGCCGAAGCTTTCTTT
CDR3aa: CAWSTGTAEAFF

j_gene: TRBJ1-2
v_gene: TRBV30
abundance: NA
d_gene: NA
len: 14
CDR3nt: TGTGCCTGGAGTGTAAATCAACAGGGAGGAGGCTACACCTTC
CDR3aa: CAWSVNQQGGGYTF

j_gene: TRBJ1-4
v_gene: TRBV18
abundance: NA
d_gene: NA
len: 14
CDR3nt: TGTGCCAGCTCACCACGGGAGAGGGGTGAAAAACTGTTTTTT
CDR3aa: CASSPRERGEKLFF

j_gene: TRBJ2-7
v_gene: TRBV6-5
abundance: few
d_gene: TRBD1
len: 14
CDR3nt: TGTGCCAGCAGTTCCGGGACAGGGTGCTACGAGCAGTACTTC
CDR3aa: CASSSGTGCYEQYF

j_gene: TRBJ2-2
v_gene: TRBV7-9
abundance: NA
d_gene: NA
len: 13
CDR3nt: TGTGCCAGCAGACAGGGTGGCACCGGGGAGCTGTTTTTT
CDR3aa: CASRQGGTGELFF

j_gene: TRBJ2-1
v_gene: TRBV7-7
abundance: NA
d_gene: NA
len: 16
CDR3nt: TGTGCTAGCAGCTTAGGTGGCCCCAGCTCCTACAATGAGCAGTTCTTC
CDR3aa: CASSLGGPSSYNEQFF

j_gene: TRBJ1-6
v_gene: TRBV5-6
abundance: NA
d_gene: TRBD1
len: 15
CDR3nt: TGTGCCAGCAGCGCGGACAGGGGGCGATTGTCACCCCTCCACTTT
CDR3aa: CASSADRGRLSPLHF

j_gene: TRBJ1-4
v_gene: TRBV6-5
abundance: NA
d_gene: TRBD1
len: 14
CDR3nt: TGTGCCAGCAGTCCCGGGACAGGGTTTGAAAAACTGTTTTTT
CDR3aa: CASSPGTGFEKLFF

j_gene: TRBJ2-5
v_gene: TRBV10-1
abundance: NA
d_gene: NA
len: 14
CDR3nt: TGCGCCACCCTGATGAGGGGGGGACAAGAGACCCAGTACTTC
CDR3aa: CATLMRGGQETQYF

j_gene: TRBJ1-1
v_gene: TRBV27
abundance: once
d_gene: TRBD1
len: 14
CDR3nt: TGTGCCAGCAGTTTGCTCACCGGGACAGATGAAGCTTTCTTT
CDR3aa: CASSLLTGTDEAFF

j_gene: TRBJ2-7
v_gene: TRBV30
abundance: NA
d_gene: NA
len: 14
CDR3nt: TGTGCCTGGAATAGTGACGGGGCTTCCTACGAGCAGTACTTC
CDR3aa: CAWNSDGASYEQYF

j_gene: TRBJ2-3
v_gene: TRBV11-2
abundance: NA
d_gene: TRBD2
len: 15
CDR3nt: TGTGCCAGCAGCTCCCAGTTTAGCGGGGAGGATACGCAGTATTTT
CDR3aa: CASSSQFSGEDTQYF

j_gene: TRBJ1-5
v_gene: TRBV2
abundance: once
d_gene: TRBD1
len: 14
CDR3nt: TGTGCCAGCAGCTTGGACAGGGCCAATCAGCCCCAGCATTTT
CDR3aa: CASSLDRANQPQHF

j_gene: TRBJ2-7
v_gene: TRBV5-1
abundance: NA
d_gene: NA
len: 15
CDR3nt: TGCGCCAGCAGCTTTCGGGAACTACATCCCTACGAGCAGTACTTC
CDR3aa: CASSFRELHPYEQYF

j_gene: TRBJ1-4
v_gene: TRBV12-5
abundance: NA
d_gene: NA
len: 11
CDR3nt: TGTGCTAGCCATGGTAATGAAAAACTGTTTTTT
CDR3aa: CASHGNEKLFF

j_gene: TRBJ2-7
v_gene: TRBV4-2
abundance: NA
d_gene: NA
len: 16
CDR3nt: TGTGCCAGCAGCCAAGATGGGATTATGAGCTCCTACGAGCAGTACTTC
CDR3aa: CASSQDGIMSSYEQYF

j_gene: TRBJ1-1
v_gene: TRBV20-1
abundance: NA
d_gene: NA
len: 11
CDR3nt: TGCAGTGCTAGGGAAGGGATTGAAGCTTTCTTT
CDR3aa: CSAREGIEAFF

j_gene: TRBJ1-3
v_gene: TRBV30
abundance: few
d_gene: NA
len: 13
CDR3nt: TGTGCCTGGACCCCGGATAGTCACGGCACCATATATTTT
CDR3aa: CAWTPDSHGTIYF

j_gene: TRBJ1-1
v_gene: TRBV4-3
abundance: NA
d_gene: NA
len: 13
CDR3nt: TGCGCCAGCAGCCGCAGTATGAACACTGAAGCTTTCTTT
CDR3aa: CASSRSMNTEAFF

j_gene: TRBJ2-7
v_gene: TRBV5-1
abundance: NA
d_gene: TRBD2
len: 14
CDR3nt: TGCGCCAGCAGCCCGCAGACTAGCGACAACGAGCAGTACTTC
CDR3aa: CASSPQTSDNEQYF

j_gene: TRBJ1-5
v_gene: TRBV6-5
abundance: NA
d_gene: NA
len: 14
CDR3nt: TGTGCCAGCAGGGGCCAGGGAAGCAATCAGCCCCAGCATTTT
CDR3aa: CASRGQGSNQPQHF

j_gene: TRBJ1-2
v_gene: TRBV6-5
abundance: NA
d_gene: TRBD1
len: 14
CDR3nt: TGTGCCAGCAGATCCACCGACAGGGCGTATGGCTACACCTTC
CDR3aa: CASRSTDRAYGYTF

j_gene: TRBJ2-1
v_gene: TRBV10-1
abundance: NA
d_gene: NA
len: 13
CDR3nt: TGCGCCAGCAGTGAGTCGATCGGGACGGCCCAGTTCTTC
CDR3aa: CASSESIGTAQFF

j_gene: TRBJ1-1
v_gene: TRBV6-6
abundance: NA
d_gene: NA
len: 14
CDR3nt: TGTGCCAGCAGTTACGCCCCGTCCATAAATCGAGCTTTCTTT
CDR3aa: CASSYAPSINRAFF

j_gene: TRBJ1-5
v_gene: TRBV6-1
abundance: NA
d_gene: NA
len: 14
CDR3nt: TGTGCCAGCAGTAACCCCGGCGGGAATCAGCCCCAGCATTTT
CDR3aa: CASSNPGGNQPQHF

j_gene: TRBJ2-7
v_gene: TRBV10-3
abundance: NA
d_gene: NA
len: 15
CDR3nt: TGTGCCATCAGTGAGCTAGGAATGACCTCCTACGAGCAGTACTTC
CDR3aa: CAISELGMTSYEQYF

j_gene: TRBJ1-3
v_gene: TRBV14
abundance: NA
d_gene: NA
len: 18
CDR3nt: TGTGCCAGCAGCCAATTTGTTAGGGACACCACCTCTGGAAACACCATATATTTT
CDR3aa: CASSQFVRDTTSGNTIYF

j_gene: TRBJ2-2
v_gene: TRBV5-1
abundance: few
d_gene: NA
len: 14
CDR3nt: TGCGCCAGCAGCTTGGCGGCGGCAACCGGGGAGCTGTTTTTT
CDR3aa: CASSLAAATGELFF

j_gene: TRBJ2-1
v_gene: TRBV5-4
abundance: few
d_gene: NA
len: 11
CDR3nt: TGTGCCAGCAGTACTAGTGGCGAGCAGTTCTTC
CDR3aa: CASSTSGEQFF

j_gene: TRBJ2-7
v_gene: TRBV10-3
abundance: once
d_gene: NA
len: 13
CDR3nt: TGTGCCATCAGTGAGAGAGGGGAGTACGAGCAGTACTTC
CDR3aa: CAISERGEYEQYF

j_gene: TRBJ1-2
v_gene: TRBV7-8
abundance: NA
d_gene: NA
len: 14
CDR3nt: TGTGCCAGCAGCCCCGTTAGTGGGTTTTGGGTCTACACCTTC
CDR3aa: CASSPVSGFWVYTF

j_gene: TRBJ1-6
v_gene: TRBV7-2
abundance: NA
d_gene: NA
len: 16
CDR3nt: TGTGCCAGCAGCCTCGGACGGATCTCCTATAATTCACCCCTCCACTTT
CDR3aa: CASSLGRISYNSPLHF

j_gene: TRBJ2-1
v_gene: TRBV7-8
abundance: NA
d_gene: TRBD1
len: 15
CDR3nt: TGTGCCAGCCAAAATCCGGGACAGGGGAGGAATGAGCAGTTCTTC
CDR3aa: CASQNPGQGRNEQFF

j_gene: TRBJ2-1
v_gene: TRBV9
abundance: NA
d_gene: NA
len: 12
CDR3nt: TGTGCCAGCAGCGTAGGGGGCGATGAGCAGTTCTTC
CDR3aa: CASSVGGDEQFF

j_gene: TRBJ2-1
v_gene: TRBV5-1
abundance: NA
d_gene: TRBD1
len: 14
CDR3nt: TGCGCCAGCTCAATTGGGACAGCCTACAATGAGCAGTTCTTC
CDR3aa: CASSIGTAYNEQFF

j_gene: TRBJ2-3
v_gene: TRBV9
abundance: NA
d_gene: NA
len: 15
CDR3nt: TGTGCCAGCAGCCTTGGAGCGGCACGCACAGATACGCAGTATTTT
CDR3aa: CASSLGAARTDTQYF

j_gene: TRBJ2-5
v_gene: TRBV12-5
abundance: NA
d_gene: NA
len: 14
CDR3nt: TGTGCTAGTGGTTTGGTACCAGGCGGAGAGACCCAGTACTTC
CDR3aa: CASGLVPGGETQYF

j_gene: TRBJ1-5
v_gene: TRBV18
abundance: NA
d_gene: NA
len: 13
CDR3nt: TGTGCCAGCTCACCACCCTCAGGGCAGCCCCAGCATTTT
CDR3aa: CASSPPSGQPQHF

j_gene: TRBJ2-1
v_gene: TRBV11-3
abundance: NA
d_gene: TRBD1
len: 15
CDR3nt: TGTGCCAGCAGCCGGGGGCAGGGGGCTAACAATGAGCAGTTCTTC
CDR3aa: CASSRGQGANNEQFF

j_gene: TRBJ1-2
v_gene: TRBV7-2
abundance: NA
d_gene: NA
len: 17
CDR3nt: TGTGCCAGCAGCTCCCGGGACAAGTACCCTTTTGCCGGTGGCTACACCTTC
CDR3aa: CASSSRDKYPFAGGYTF

j_gene: TRBJ2-3
v_gene: TRBV7-6
abundance: NA
d_gene: NA
len: 14
CDR3nt: TGTGCCAGCAGCACAGGGCTAGCAGTAGATACGCAGTATTTT
CDR3aa: CASSTGLAVDTQYF

j_gene: TRBJ2-1
v_gene: TRBV9
abundance: NA
d_gene: TRBD2
len: 16
CDR3nt: TGTGCCAGCAGCGTAGTAGCTAGCGGCTACTACAATGAGCAGTTCTTC
CDR3aa: CASSVVASGYYNEQFF

j_gene: TRBJ1-2
v_gene: TRBV2
abundance: NA
d_gene: NA
len: 14
CDR3nt: TGTGCCAGCAGTGGGACAAGGGGCAGAAATGGCTACACCTTC
CDR3aa: CASSGTRGRNGYTF

j_gene: TRBJ1-6
v_gene: TRBV2
abundance: NA
d_gene: NA
len: 14
CDR3nt: TGTGCCAGCGGGGAGAGCTCCTATAATTCACCCCTCCACTTT
CDR3aa: CASGESSYNSPLHF

j_gene: TRBJ1-4
v_gene: TRBV9
abundance: NA
d_gene: NA
len: 16
CDR3nt: TGTGCCAGCAGCGGAGGACAGTTTGCAACTAATGAAAAACTGTTTTTT
CDR3aa: CASSGGQFATNEKLFF

j_gene: TRBJ2-1
v_gene: TRBV6-5
abundance: NA
d_gene: NA
len: 15
CDR3nt: TGTGCCAGCAGTTACTCGATGGGGACACACAATGAGCAGTTCTTC
CDR3aa: CASSYSMGTHNEQFF

j_gene: TRBJ1-2
v_gene: TRBV7-9
abundance: NA
d_gene: NA
len: 17
CDR3nt: TGTGCCAGCAGCTTAGGAGCGGAGACATACTCTCGGGGAGGCTACACCTTC
CDR3aa: CASSLGAETYSRGGYTF

j_gene: TRBJ2-7
v_gene: TRBV30
abundance: NA
d_gene: TRBD2
len: 14
CDR3nt: TGTGCCTGGACCCAGGTGCGGGGGGGATACGAGCAGTACTTC
CDR3aa: CAWTQVRGGYEQYF

j_gene: TRBJ1-1
v_gene: TRBV6-1
abundance: NA
d_gene: NA
len: 12
CDR3nt: TGTGCCAGCAGTGAGGGGACGCCTGAAGCTTTCTTT
CDR3aa: CASSEGTPEAFF

j_gene: TRBJ1-1
v_gene: TRBV5-1
abundance: NA
d_gene: NA
len: 13
CDR3nt: TGCGCCAGCAGCTTGGGCACGAACACTGAAGCTTTCTTT
CDR3aa: CASSLGTNTEAFF

j_gene: TRBJ1-2
v_gene: TRBV4-3
abundance: NA
d_gene: NA
len: 14
CDR3nt: TGCGCCAGCAGCCAAGGGGCAGGTTCTTCGGGCTACACCTTC
CDR3aa: CASSQGAGSSGYTF

j_gene: TRBJ1-1
v_gene: TRBV19
abundance: NA
d_gene: NA
len: 15
CDR3nt: TGTGCCACCGAAGGGACCGCCGGATATGGGACTGAAGCTTTCTTT
CDR3aa: CATEGTAGYGTEAFF

j_gene: TRBJ1-5
v_gene: TRBV21-1
abundance: NA
d_gene: NA
len: 18
CDR3nt: TGTGCCAGCAGCAAAGGGATTGAATGGGGACTGGAGAATCAGCCCCAGCATTTT
CDR3aa: CASSKGIEWGLENQPQHF

j_gene: TRBJ1-6
v_gene: TRBV6-1
abundance: NA
d_gene: NA
len: 13
CDR3nt: TGTGCCAGCAGTGTCGGCAGGGAATCACCCCTCCACTTT
CDR3aa: CASSVGRESPLHF

j_gene: TRBJ2-1
v_gene: TRBV5-1
abundance: NA
d_gene: TRBD2
len: 18
CDR3nt: TGCGCCAGCAGCTCTTTAGGACTAGCGGGGACCGCCTACAATGAGCAGTTCTTC
CDR3aa: CASSSLGLAGTAYNEQFF

j_gene: TRBJ2-1
v_gene: TRBV10-1
abundance: NA
d_gene: TRBD1
len: 14
CDR3nt: TGCGCCAGCAGTGACGGGACAGGGGGAAATGAGCAGTTCTTC
CDR3aa: CASSDGTGGNEQFF

j_gene: TRBJ2-5
v_gene: TRBV7-7
abundance: NA
d_gene: TRBD2
len: 13
CDR3nt: TGTGCTAGCAGTCGGGGGGGCTTGGAGACCCAGTACTTC
CDR3aa: CASSRGGLETQYF